This TCR beta chain was identified during a study of blood T cell repertoires in COVID-19. Germline lookup yields CDR1 SGHNT and CDR2 YENEEA. The CDR3 covers 14 residues. V lost 4 bases to trimming and J lost 7 bases, with 17 bases between them. The repertoire was sequenced with immunoSEQ multiplex PCR; TCRdb's copy has only in-frame clones and lacks some. The sample yields about 190,000 clones, about 85% seen once. The sample comprised PBMCs or T cells enriched from blood (not recorded which). This receptor was identified in a woman aged 40-49 years in a cohort exposed to, infected with or recovered from COVID-19 (not recorded which). The chain uses TRBV11-3 and TRBJ2-7; D call uncertain. Written as DNA, the CDR3 is TGTGCCAGCAGCTCCCCTAACTGGGTCGGGGAGCAGTACTTC. Its translation is CASSSPNWVGEQYF.